Listed below are T cell receptor beta chains from one sample, sequenced in a study of blood T cell repertoires in COVID-19. Sequenced by immunoSEQ multiplex PCR; TCRdb stores in-frame clones only, minus some. The sample holds 160,000 or so clones, over 75% seen once. Input material: peripheral blood. The receptors were gathered from a man in his fifties or sixties with active or convalescent COVID-19. CDR3s include the opening cysteine and the closing phenylalanine or tryptophan. Each record gives: J gene, D gene, V gene, clone size, CDR3 protein, CDR3 DNA. D genes are given only for firm matches. Clone size is given for some rows only: seen once, a few or many times, or a class if the clone is expanded.

TRBJ2-1 - TRBV5-8 few CASSLGGDGRNEQFF TGTGCCAGCAGCTTGGGGGGGGACGGACGCAATGAGCAGTTCTTC
TRBJ2-1 - TRBV2 - CASSLVREQFF TGTGCCAGCAGTCTGGTGAGGGAGCAGTTCTTC
TRBJ2-7 - TRBV28 - CASRNSGNPAYEQYF TGTGCCAGCAGAAATTCAGGGAATCCGGCCTACGAGCAGTACTTC
TRBJ1-1 TRBD1 TRBV5-1 - CASSSTGLGGTEAFF TGCGCCAGCAGCTCGACAGGGTTGGGTGGCACTGAAGCTTTCTTT
TRBJ2-7 - TRBV5-6 once CASSSLSEQYF TGTGCCAGCAGCTCTTTGTCCGAGCAGTACTTC
TRBJ2-3 TRBD1 TRBV6-1 - CASSEAPGGQGTDTQYF TGTGCCAGCAGTGAAGCCCCAGGGGGACAGGGAACAGATACGCAGTATTTT
TRBJ1-3 - TRBV18 - CASFRTVSGNTIYF TGTGCCAGCTTTCGTACGGTCTCTGGAAACACCATATATTTT
TRBJ1-5 - TRBV6-1 - CASSDPQWTYQPQHF TGTGCCAGCAGTGATCCTCAGTGGACATATCAGCCCCAGCATTTT
TRBJ2-3 TRBD2 TRBV11-3 - CASSPIGTRQFTDTQYF TGTGCCAGCAGCCCTATCGGGACTAGGCAGTTCACAGATACGCAGTATTTT
TRBJ2-7 TRBD1 TRBV6-4 - CASSDSPFDDRETYEQYF TGTGCCAGCAGTGACTCTCCCTTTGATGACAGGGAAACCTACGAGCAGTACTTC
TRBJ2-3 TRBD2 TRBV11-1 - CASSLELAGPDTQYF TGTGCCAGCAGCTTGGAGCTAGCGGGCCCAGATACGCAGTATTTT
TRBJ1-1 TRBD1 TRBV5-1 - CASSPGQGIMNTEAFF TGCGCCAGCAGCCCGGGACAGGGTATAATGAACACTGAAGCTTTCTTT
TRBJ2-1 TRBD1 TRBV5-1 few CASSLDRAPLGNEQFF TGCGCCAGCAGCCTAGACAGGGCTCCCTTGGGTAATGAGCAGTTCTTC
TRBJ1-1 TRBD1 TRBV6-5 - CASRLGDRDTEAFF TGTGCCAGCAGACTGGGGGACAGGGACACTGAAGCTTTCTTT
TRBJ1-5 TRBD1 TRBV19 few CASSWGQVQPQHF TGTGCCAGTAGTTGGGGACAGGTTCAGCCCCAGCATTTT
TRBJ1-2 - TRBV20-1 - CSATAAGSF TGCAGTGCAACAGCCGCAGGCTCCTTC
TRBJ1-3 - TRBV3-1/TRBV3-2 once CASSQVPGNTIYF TGTGCCAGCAGCCAAGTTCCAGGAAACACCATATATTTT
TRBJ2-7 - TRBV2 - CASSEAGAAYEQYF TGTGCCAGCAGTGAAGCGGGGGCGGCCTACGAGCAGTACTTC
TRBJ1-4 TRBD1 TRBV2 - CASRGQSTNEKLFF TGTGCCAGCAGGGGACAGTCAACTAATGAAAAACTGTTTTTT
TRBJ2-2 TRBD1 TRBV15 few CATSSLDRGRIGELFF TGTGCCACCAGCAGCCTAGACAGGGGGCGGATCGGGGAGCTGTTTTTT
TRBJ2-7 TRBD2 TRBV28 - CASSSSGLAGRVYEQYF TGTGCCAGCAGTTCTTCTGGACTAGCGGGAAGGGTCTACGAGCAGTACTTC
TRBJ2-7 - TRBV5-1 - CASSWIRNRRSYEQYF TGCGCCAGCAGCTGGATCCGCAACAGGCGCTCCTACGAGCAGTACTTC
TRBJ1-5 - TRBV2 - CASRTAQDSQPQHF TGTGCCAGCAGGACGGCGCAGGATTCTCAGCCCCAGCATTTT
TRBJ2-3 - TRBV4-1 - CASSQGEGADTQYF TGCGCCAGCAGCCAAGGTGAAGGGGCAGATACGCAGTATTTT
TRBJ1-2 - TRBV7-8 once CASSQGQLYGYTF TGTGCCAGCAGCCAAGGACAGCTCTATGGCTACACCTTC
TRBJ2-3 TRBD2 TRBV6-1 - CASSGSGGAPSTDTQYF TGTGCCAGCAGTGGTAGCGGGGGGGCCCCTAGCACAGATACGCAGTATTTT